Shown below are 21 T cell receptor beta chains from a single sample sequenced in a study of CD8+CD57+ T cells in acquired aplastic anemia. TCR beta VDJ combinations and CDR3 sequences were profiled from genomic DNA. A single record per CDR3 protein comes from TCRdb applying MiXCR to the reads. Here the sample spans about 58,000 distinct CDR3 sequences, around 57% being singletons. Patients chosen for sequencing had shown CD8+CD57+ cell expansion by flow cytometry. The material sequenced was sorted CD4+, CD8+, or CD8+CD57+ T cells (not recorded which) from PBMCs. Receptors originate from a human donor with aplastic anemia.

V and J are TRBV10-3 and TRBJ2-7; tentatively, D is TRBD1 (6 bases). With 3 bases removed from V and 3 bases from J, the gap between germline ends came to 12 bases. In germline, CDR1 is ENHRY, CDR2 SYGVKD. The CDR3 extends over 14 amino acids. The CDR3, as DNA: TGTGCCATCAGTGATTCCGGGACAAACTACGAGCAGTACTTC. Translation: CAISDSGTNYEQYF.

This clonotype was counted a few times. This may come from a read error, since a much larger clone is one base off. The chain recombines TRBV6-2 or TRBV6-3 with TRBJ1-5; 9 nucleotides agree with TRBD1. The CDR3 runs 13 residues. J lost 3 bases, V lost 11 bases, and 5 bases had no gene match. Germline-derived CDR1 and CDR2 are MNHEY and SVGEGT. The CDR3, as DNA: TGTGCCGTCGGGACAGGGACCAATCAGCCCCAGCATTTT. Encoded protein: CAVGTGTNQPQHF.

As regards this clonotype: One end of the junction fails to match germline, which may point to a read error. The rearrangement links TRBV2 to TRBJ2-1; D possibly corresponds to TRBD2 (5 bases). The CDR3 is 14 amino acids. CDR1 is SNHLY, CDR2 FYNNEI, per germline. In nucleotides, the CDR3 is TGTGCCAGCAGCCCACGGGATAGATACAATGAGCAGTCCTTC. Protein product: CASSPRDRYNEQSF.

DNA for the CDR3: TGTGCCAGCAGCGCCGGACAGGGCCTCACAGATACGCAGTATTTT. As protein: CASSAGQGLTDTQYF. The V call is TRBV9, the J call TRBJ2-3; 8 nucleotides match TRBD1. The CDR3 is 15 residues long. The trim removed 3 bases at V and 2 bases at J, leaving 5 bases unmatched. Germline loops: CDR1 SGDLS, CDR2 YYNGEE.

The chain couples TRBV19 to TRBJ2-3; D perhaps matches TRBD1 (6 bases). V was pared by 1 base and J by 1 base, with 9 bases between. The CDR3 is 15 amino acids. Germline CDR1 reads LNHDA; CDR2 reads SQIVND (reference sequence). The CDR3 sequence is CASSIGAGGTDTQYF. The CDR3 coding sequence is TGTGCCAGTAGTATAGGGGCAGGGGGCACAGATACGCAGTATTTT.

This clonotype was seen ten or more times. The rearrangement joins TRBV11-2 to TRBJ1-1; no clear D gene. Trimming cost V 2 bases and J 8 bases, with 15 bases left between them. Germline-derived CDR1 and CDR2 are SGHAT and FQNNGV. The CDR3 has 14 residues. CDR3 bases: TGTGCCAGCAGCTTAAAGGAGGGTGGATTAGAAGCTTTCTTT. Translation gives CASSLKEGGLEAFF.

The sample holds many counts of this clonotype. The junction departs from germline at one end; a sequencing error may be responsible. CDR3 bases: TGCAGCGTTGTACCAGGCGAAAGTAGCGGAGCTCGGTTC. Its translation is CSVVPGESSGARF. This rearrangement joins TRBV29-1 to TRBJ2-5; possibly TRBD2 for D (6 bases). Germline V gene lookup returns CDR1 SQVTM and CDR2 ANQGSEA. The CDR3 spans 13 residues. Variable domain in full (rest from reference TRBV29-1 and TRBJ2-5): SAVISQKPSRDICQRGTSLTIQCQVDSQVTMMFWYRQQPGQSLTLIATANQGSEATYESGFVIDKFPISRPNLTFSTLTVSNMSPEDSSIYLCSVVPGESSGARFGPGTRLLVL.

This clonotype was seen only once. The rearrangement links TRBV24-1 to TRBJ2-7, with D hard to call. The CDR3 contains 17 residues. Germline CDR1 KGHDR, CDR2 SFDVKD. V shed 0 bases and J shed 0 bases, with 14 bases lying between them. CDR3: CATSDLASSESSYEQYF. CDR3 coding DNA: TGTGCCACCAGTGATTTGGCAAGCAGTGAGAGCTCCTACGAGCAGTACTTC.

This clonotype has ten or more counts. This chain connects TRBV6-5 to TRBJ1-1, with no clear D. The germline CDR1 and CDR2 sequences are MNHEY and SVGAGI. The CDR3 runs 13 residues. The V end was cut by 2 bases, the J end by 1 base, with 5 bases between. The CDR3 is CASSYAPNTEAFF. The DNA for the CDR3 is TGTGCCAGCAGTTACGCTCCGAACACTGAAGCTTTCTTT.

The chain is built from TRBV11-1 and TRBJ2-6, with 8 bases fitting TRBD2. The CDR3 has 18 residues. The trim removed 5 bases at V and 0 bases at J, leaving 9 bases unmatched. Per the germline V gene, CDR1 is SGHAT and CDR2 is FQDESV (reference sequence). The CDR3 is CASSRGGLLSSGANVLTF. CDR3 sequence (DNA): TGTGCCAGCAGCCGGGGGGGACTCTTATCCTCTGGGGCCAACGTCCTGACTTTC.

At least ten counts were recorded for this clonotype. CDR3: CSARDYQGRVEKLFF. The CDR3 DNA follows: TGCAGTGCTAGAGATTACCAGGGGCGAGTTGAAAAACTGTTTTTT. The chain is built from TRBV20-1 and TRBJ1-4; D might be TRBD1 (6 bases). Trimming removed 0 bases from V and 7 bases from J, with 15 bases in between. Germline V CDR1 and CDR2: DFQATT, SNEGSKA (reference sequence). The CDR3 extends over 15 amino acids.

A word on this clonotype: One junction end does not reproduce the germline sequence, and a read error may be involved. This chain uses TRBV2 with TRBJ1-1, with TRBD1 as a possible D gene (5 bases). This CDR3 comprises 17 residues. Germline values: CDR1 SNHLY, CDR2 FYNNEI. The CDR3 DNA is TGTGCAGTAAGTGGGGGACTGAAAACAGTTATGAACACTGAAGCCTTCTTT. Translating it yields CAVSGGLKTVMNTEAFF.

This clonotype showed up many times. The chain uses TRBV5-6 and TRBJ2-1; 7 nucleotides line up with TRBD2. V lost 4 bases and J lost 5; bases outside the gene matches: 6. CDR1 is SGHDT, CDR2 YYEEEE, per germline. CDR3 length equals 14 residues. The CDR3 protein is CASSPGGRDNEQFF. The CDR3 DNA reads TGTGCCAGCAGCCCCGGAGGGAGGGACAATGAGCAGTTCTTC.

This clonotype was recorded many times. The CDR3 bases are TGTGCCAGCAGCGTAGAAGAGGGACAGGTCCGAGGGAATGAGCAGTTCTTC. It translates to CASSVEEGQVRGNEQFF. The chain joins TRBV9 to TRBJ2-1, with 8 bases matching TRBD1. Trimming cost V 0 bases and J 7 bases; bases outside gene matches: 12. Germline CDR1 SGDLS, CDR2 YYNGEE. CDR3 size: 17 residues.

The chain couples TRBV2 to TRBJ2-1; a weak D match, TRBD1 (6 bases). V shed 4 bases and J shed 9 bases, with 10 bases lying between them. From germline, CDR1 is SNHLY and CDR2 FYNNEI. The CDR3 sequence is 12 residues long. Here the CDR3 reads CASSAGVGEQFF. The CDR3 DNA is TGTGCCAGCAGTGCAGGGGTAGGTGAGCAGTTCTTC.

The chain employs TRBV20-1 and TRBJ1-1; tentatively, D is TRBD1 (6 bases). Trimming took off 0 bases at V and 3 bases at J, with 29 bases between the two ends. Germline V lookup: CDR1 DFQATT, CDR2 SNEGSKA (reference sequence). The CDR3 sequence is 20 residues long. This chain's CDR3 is CSARDRGSVRAPMGDTEAFF. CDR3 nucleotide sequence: TGCAGTGCTAGAGATAGGGGGTCGGTAAGGGCGCCGATGGGGGACACTGAAGCTTTCTTT.

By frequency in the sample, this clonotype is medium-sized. CDR3 coding DNA: TGCAGCGTTGAACCTCCATTACACCTTGGCTACACCTTC. Encoded protein: CSVEPPLHLGYTF. V usage is TRBV29-1 and J usage is TRBJ1-2, with D hard to call. Per the germline V gene, CDR1 is SQVTM and CDR2 is ANQGSEA. Between the trimmed V and J ends, which lost 2 bases and 7 bases, there was a span of 14 bases. There are 13 residues in the CDR3.

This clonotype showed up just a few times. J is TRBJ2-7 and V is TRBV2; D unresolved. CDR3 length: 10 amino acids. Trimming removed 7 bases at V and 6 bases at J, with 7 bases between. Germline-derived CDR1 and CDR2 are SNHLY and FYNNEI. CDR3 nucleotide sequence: TGTGCCAGCAAAGGGTCCGAGCAGTACTTC. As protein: CASKGSEQYF.

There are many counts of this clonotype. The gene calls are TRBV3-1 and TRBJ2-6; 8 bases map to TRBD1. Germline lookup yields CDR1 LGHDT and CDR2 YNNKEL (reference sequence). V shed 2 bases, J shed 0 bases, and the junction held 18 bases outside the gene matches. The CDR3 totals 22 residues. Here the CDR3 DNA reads TGTGCCAGCAGCCAACCACCCTGGACAGGGCGTACCCTTTCCTCTGGGGCCAACGTCCTGACTTTC. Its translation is CASSQPPWTGRTLSSGANVLTF.

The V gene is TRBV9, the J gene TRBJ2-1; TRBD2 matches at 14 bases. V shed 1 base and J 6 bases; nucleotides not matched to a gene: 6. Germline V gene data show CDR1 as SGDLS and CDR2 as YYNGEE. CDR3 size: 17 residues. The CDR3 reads CASSVSGTSGGRNEQFF. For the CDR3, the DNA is TGTGCCAGCAGCGTATCCGGGACTAGCGGGGGTCGCAATGAGCAGTTCTTC.

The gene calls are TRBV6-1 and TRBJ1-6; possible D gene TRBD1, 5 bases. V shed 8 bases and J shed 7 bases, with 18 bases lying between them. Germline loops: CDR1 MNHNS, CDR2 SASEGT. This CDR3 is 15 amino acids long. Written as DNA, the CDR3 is TGTGCCAGCTCCCGGGACGGAGGGAAGAATTCACCCCTCCACTTT. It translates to CASSRDGGKNSPLHF.